The sequence of this T cell receptor (beta chain) was determined in a study of CXCR3-negative and CXCR3-positive naive CD8 T cells. As for the study in general: There were approximately 140 million TRB reads altogether, and each library had about 1.5 +/- 0.3 million of them.

Looked up from germline, CDR1 is LGHDT and CDR2 is YNNKEL (reference sequence). There are 14 residues in the CDR3. Via 5' RACE with UMI labels, TRB cDNA libraries were prepared. TCRdb reanalyzed the 5' RACE reads and collapses them to one entry per CDR3 protein, without DNA. The specimen's table records roughly 99,000 distinct CDR3 sequences. General study findings and limits: Cryopreserved PBMCs had partly decreased CXCR3 expression; fresh PBMCs were used in most assays. TRB CDR3s were more hydrophobic in CXCR3-positive than in CXCR3-negative naive cells. Naive CXCR3-negative and CXCR3-positive cells had similar TRBV-TRBJ usage; memory differed. Memory CD8+ cells showed much lower diversity, while both naive subsets were comparably high.

Worth noting for this clonotype: Its antigen is not known.

This chain joins TRBV3-1 and TRBJ2-7. Sequencing was performed on naive CXCR3+ CD8+ T cells from blood. The subset denotes: CD45RO-CCR7+CD27+CD95- naive CD8+ T cells expressing CXCR3 (TNR3+). The TCR was taken from a human donor in good health. Some clones in this sample may be carry-over from other donors' samples. The CDR3 loop reads CASSQDRTVHEQYF.